This section outlines one T cell receptor (beta chain) sequence together with its context. Its antigen is undetermined. The data were taken from a study of response to subunit inactivated influenza vaccine. The study, taken as a whole, reports: Few additional T cells are recruited per seasonal influenza vaccination, authors suggested.

The CDR3 loop spans 14 amino acids. Germline V gene data show CDR1 as SGHRS and CDR2 as YFSETQ. V shed 4 bases and J shed 8 bases, with 16 bases lying between them. MiXCR was run by TCRdb on the RT-PCR reads, yielding one entry per CDR3 protein. This table holds fewer than 800,000 distinct CDR3 sequences, 15% to 18% found once. The clonotype was recovered from a man in his fifties or sixties who received an inactivated influenza vaccine. The V gene is TRBV5-1, the J gene TRBJ2-4; D might be TRBD2 (6 bases). This specimen consisted of PBMCs from blood, obtained 11 to 12 days after vaccination. CDR3 bases: TGCGCCAGCAGCCCGGCCGGGAGTGGGGACATTCAGTACTTC. As protein: CASSPAGSGDIQYF.